A selection of T cell receptor beta chains follows, all from one sample in a study of T cell clonotyping in hematopoietic cell transplantation. Profiling relied on immunoSEQ multiplex PCR, and the TCRdb table lists in-frame clones only, not all of them. The sample holds 11,000 to 15,000 clones, less than 70% seen once. Sequencing was carried out using PBMCs. These TCRs come from a human donor who either received an allogeneic hematopoietic cell transplant for a myeloid malignancy or was a related donor (not recorded which). Some clones in this sample may be carry-over from other donors' samples. Each CDR3 is given with its conserved first and last residue. A D gene is named only where the DNA matches it firmly. Rows give clone size only sometimes, using once, few, many, or a class for an expanded clone.

TRBD1	.	TRBV30	TRBJ1-5	CAWSRTGNGDQPQHF	TGTGCCTGGAGTAGGACAGGGAATGGGGATCAGCCCCAGCATTTT
.	.	TRBV5-1	TRBJ1-1	CASSLGPGNTEAFF	TGCGCCAGCAGCTTGGGCCCGGGGAACACTGAAGCTTTCTTT
TRBD2	once	TRBV19	TRBJ2-1	CASSIGSGGAENEQFF	TGTGCCAGTAGTATCGGGAGCGGGGGGGCTGAGAATGAGCAGTTCTTC
TRBD1	.	TRBV5-1	TRBJ2-3	CASSLGQGAEDTQYF	TGCGCCAGCAGCTTGGGGCAGGGGGCTGAAGATACGCAGTATTTT
TRBD1	.	TRBV4-1	TRBJ1-1	CASSQAGQGSEAFF	TGCGCCAGCAGCCAAGCTGGACAGGGCTCTGAAGCTTTCTTT
.	.	TRBV30	TRBJ1-3	CAWSRTAAGNTIYF	TGTGCCTGGAGTAGGACAGCCGCTGGAAACACCATATATTTT
.	.	TRBV29-1	TRBJ2-7	CSVASLAGYEQYF	TGCAGCGTTGCTTCGCTGGCTGGCTACGAGCAGTACTTC
.	once	TRBV4-3	TRBJ1-5	CASSQGEGGAYPQHF	TGCGCCAGCAGCCAAGGTGAAGGGGGGGCGTATCCCCAGCATTTT
.	few	TRBV19	TRBJ2-2	CASNGGNTGELFF	TGTGCCAGTAATGGAGGGAACACCGGGGAGCTGTTTTTT
.	.	TRBV1	TRBJ2-7	CTSLRQDFYEQYF	TGCACCAGCCTCAGACAGGACTTCTACGAGCAGTACTTC
.	.	TRBV6-1	TRBJ2-3	CASSEEGTDTQYF	TGTGCCAGCAGTGAGGAGGGAACAGATACGCAGTATTTT
.	.	TRBV9	TRBJ1-2	CASSALGGTSNYGYTF	TGTGCCAGCAGCGCCCTTGGAGGGACATCCAACTATGGCTACACCTTC
.	.	TRBV25-1	TRBJ1-1	CASSVKRGTEAFF	TGTGCCAGCAGTGTGAAGAGAGGGACTGAAGCTTTCTTT
TRBD2	.	TRBV30	TRBJ2-1	CAWNGGRRYNEQFF	TGTGCCTGGAACGGGGGGAGGAGGTACAATGAGCAGTTCTTC
.	few	TRBV13	TRBJ2-7	CASSEGYEQYF	TGTGCCAGCAGTGAGGGATACGAGCAGTACTTC
.	few	TRBV4-3	TRBJ2-7	CASSQGRGSSYEQYF	TGCGCCAGCAGCCAAGGGAGGGGGAGCTCCTACGAGCAGTACTTC